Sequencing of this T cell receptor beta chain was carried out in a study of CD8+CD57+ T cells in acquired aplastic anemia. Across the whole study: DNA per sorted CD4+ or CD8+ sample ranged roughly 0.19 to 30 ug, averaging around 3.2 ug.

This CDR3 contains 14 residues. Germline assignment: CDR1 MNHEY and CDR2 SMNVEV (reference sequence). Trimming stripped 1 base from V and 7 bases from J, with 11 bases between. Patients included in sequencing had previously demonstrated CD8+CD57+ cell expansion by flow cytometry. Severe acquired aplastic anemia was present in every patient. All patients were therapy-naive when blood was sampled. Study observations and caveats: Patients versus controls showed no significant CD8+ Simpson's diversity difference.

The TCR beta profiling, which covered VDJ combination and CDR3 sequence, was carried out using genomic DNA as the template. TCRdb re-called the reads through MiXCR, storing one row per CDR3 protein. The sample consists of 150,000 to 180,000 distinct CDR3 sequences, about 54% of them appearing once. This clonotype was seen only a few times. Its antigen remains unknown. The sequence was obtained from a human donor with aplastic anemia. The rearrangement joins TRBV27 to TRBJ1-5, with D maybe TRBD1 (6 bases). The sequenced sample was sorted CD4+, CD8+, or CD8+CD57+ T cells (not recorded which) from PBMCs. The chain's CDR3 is CASSLYREGQPQHF. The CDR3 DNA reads TGTGCCAGCAGTTTATACAGGGAGGGGCAGCCCCAGCATTTT.